These T cell receptor beta chains were read from a single sample in a study of CD8 T cells in ankylosing spondylitis. TCRdb recomputed calls from the 5' RACE reads with MiXCR, one row per CDR3 protein. Of 750,000 to 850,000 distinct CDR3 sequences in the sample, roughly 10% were seen once. Sequencing input: blood, either unsorted or a sorted T cell fraction (not recorded which). The receptors were sampled from a male donor with ankylosing spondylitis. The CDR3 runs from the conserved cysteine through the conserved F or W. D genes are given only for firm matches. A row's size may be missing; if present it is once, few, many or a size class.

TRBV4-2	.	TRBJ2-7	.	CASSQVGADPYEQYF	TGTGCCAGCAGCCAAGTCGGGGCGGACCCCTACGAGCAGTACTTC
TRBV7-6	.	TRBJ2-3	.	CASSGRARDTQYF	TGTGCCAGCAGCGGAAGGGCTAGAGATACGCAGTATTTT
TRBV5-1	.	TRBJ1-4	many	CASSGATNEKLFF	TGCGCCAGCAGTGGGGCAACTAATGAAAAACTGTTTTTT
TRBV24-1	.	TRBJ1-2	.	CATSVSGVYGYTF	TGTGCCACCAGTGTATCGGGGGTCTATGGCTACACCTTC
TRBV12-3/TRBV12-4	.	TRBJ2-7	few	CASRRTGTPEQYF	TGTGCCAGCAGACGTACCGGGACACCCGAGCAGTACTTC
TRBV7-8	TRBD1	TRBJ1-3	few	CASSLEDRVGNTIYF	TGTGCCAGCAGCTTAGAGGACAGGGTTGGAAACACCATATATTTT
TRBV5-1	.	TRBJ1-1	few	CASSSIQNTEAFF	TGCGCCAGCAGCTCCATTCAGAACACTGAAGCTTTCTTT
TRBV18	.	TRBJ1-1	.	CASSTRVGAGTEAFF	TGTGCCAGCTCAACACGAGTGGGGGCGGGCACTGAAGCTTTCTTT
TRBV6-1	TRBD1	TRBJ2-7	.	CASRPRADRGHEQYF	TGTGCCAGCAGGCCCCGCGCAGACAGGGGTCACGAGCAGTACTTC
TRBV20-1	.	TRBJ1-6	many	CSARDTRDNSPLHF	TGCAGTGCTAGAGATACGCGTGATAATTCACCCCTCCACTTT
TRBV6-5	.	TRBJ1-6	few	CASSSIIGESPLHF	TGTGCCAGCAGTTCGATTATCGGGGAATCACCCCTCCACTTT
TRBV2	.	TRBJ2-7	few	CASARGPFSGSYEQYF	TGTGCCAGCGCTCGGGGTCCGTTTAGCGGCTCCTACGAGCAGTACTTC
TRBV12-3/TRBV12-4	.	TRBJ2-3	.	CASSPWGEDTQYF	TGTGCCAGCAGCCCTTGGGGGGAAGATACGCAGTATTTT
TRBV5-6	.	TRBJ1-2	few	CASSLIPRDGYGYTF	TGTGCCAGCAGCTTGATCCCACGGGACGGCTATGGCTACACCTTC
TRBV10-3	.	TRBJ2-1	.	CAISELRDNEQFF	TGTGCCATCAGTGAACTAAGGGACAATGAGCAGTTCTTC
TRBV20-1	TRBD1	TRBJ2-7	.	CSARDPRRGTGEPEQYF	TGCAGTGCTAGAGACCCCCGTAGGGGGACAGGGGAGCCCGAGCAGTACTTC
TRBV9	.	TRBJ2-7	.	CASSPYRALGSYEQYF	TGTGCCAGCAGCCCTTATAGGGCCTTAGGCTCCTACGAGCAGTACTTC